This TCR beta chain originates from a study of blood T cells in healthy people across ages. This CDR3 comprises 14 residues. The germline CDR1 and CDR2 sequences are SGHTA and FQGTGA. Trimming stripped 7 bases from V and 3 bases from J, with 12 bases between. This clonotype was seen only a few times. Antigen unknown. Study-wide findings and caveats: Comparison with aged donors showed that long-lived donors had more naive CD4+ cells and higher diversity. The diversity estimates, figures obtained from one million T cells, were considered underestimates.

A second PCR of roughly 7 to 11 cycles used a sample-barcoded 5' primer and a J-beta primer mix. Tagging of each cDNA molecule was performed by a template-switch adaptor with 12 random nucleotides. TCRdb used MiXCR to reprocess the 5' RACE reads, holding one entry per CDR3 protein. Altogether 550,000 to 600,000 distinct CDR3 sequences are present, roughly a quarter being singletons, with the ten largest covering about a fifth. V gene TRBV7-3 combines with J gene TRBJ2-2, with D perhaps TRBD2 (5 bases). This receptor was taken from a woman between 70 and 85 years old in good health. The sample was blood. Here the CDR3 DNA reads TGTGCCAGCACCCGGGATGGGCACACCGGGGAGCTGTTTTTT. It translates to CASTRDGHTGELFF.